The 9 T cell receptor beta chains reported below all come from one sample, sequenced in a study of CD8+CD57+ T cells in acquired aplastic anemia. TCR beta VDJ combinations and CDR3 sequences were profiled from genomic DNA. Using its own MiXCR run on the reads, TCRdb lists one record per CDR3 protein. This repertoire shows more than 150,000 distinct CDR3 sequences, under 55% found once; its top ten account for about 2.9%. Specimen: sorted CD4+, CD8+, or CD8+CD57+ T cells (not recorded which) from PBMCs. The receptors stem from a human donor in good health.

This clonotype was detected a few times. The chain carries TRBV7-9 and TRBJ2-7, with D maybe TRBD2 (5 bases). V shed 4 bases and J shed 4 bases, with 8 bases lying between them. Germline CDR1 reads SEHNR; CDR2 reads FQNEAQ (reference sequence). This CDR3 has 12 amino acids. CDR3 DNA sequence: TGTGCCAGCAGCTCCCGGGATTACGAGCAGTACTTC. It specifies CASSSRDYEQYF.

This clonotype was counted between two and nine times. This chain connects TRBV6-2 or TRBV6-3 to TRBJ2-1; possible D gene TRBD2, 6 bases. The CDR3 loop spans 15 amino acids. CDR1 MNHEY and CDR2 SVGEGT come from the germline V gene. V shed 7 bases and J shed 6 bases, with 19 bases lying between them. CDR3 DNA sequence: TGTGCCAGCACAAGGACTGGGAGGAACACCAATGAGCAGTTCTTC. Translating gives CASTRTGRNTNEQFF.

This clonotype was counted a single time. A much larger clone lies one base from this, so it may be a read error. The chain has TRBV6-1 and TRBJ2-2; D assignment may be TRBD1 or TRBD2 (5 bases each). The CDR3 sequence is 15 residues long. CDR1 and CDR2 (germline): MNHNS, SASEGT. The CDR3, as DNA: TGTGCCAGCAGCCGGGACCCTGCCAAGACCGGGAAGCTGTTTTTT. It specifies CASSRDPAKTGKLFF.

The chain uses TRBV18 and TRBJ2-4, with 8 positions matching TRBD1. Germline V gives CDR1 KGHSH, CDR2 LQKENI. J was trimmed by 0 bases and V by 5 bases; bases with no gene match: 6. The CDR3 is 16 amino acids. Written as DNA, the CDR3 is TGTGCCAGCTCAAATACAGGGGGTAGAGCCAAAAACATTCAGTACTTC. Translating gives CASSNTGGRAKNIQYF.

This clonotype was picked up many times. One end of the junction is discordant with germline, which a read error may explain. The chain is built from TRBV19 and TRBJ2-2; the D is unclear. From germline, CDR1 is LNHDA and CDR2 SQIVND (reference sequence). The CDR3 consists of 15 residues. The CDR3 DNA reads TGTGCCAGTAGTATCCGAGGAGTACACACCCGGGAGCTGTTTTTT. It encodes CASSIRGVHTRELFF. Variable domain in full (rest from reference TRBV19 and TRBJ2-2): DGGITQSPKYLFRKEGQNVTLSCEQNLNHDAMYWYRQDPGQGLRLIYYSQIVNDFQKGDIAEGYSVSREKKESFPLTVTSAQKNPTAFYLCASSIRGVHTRELFFGEGSRLTVL.

This clonotype was observed at least ten times. The rearrangement joins TRBV5-1 to TRBJ1-6; 9 positions match TRBD1. The ends lost 7 bases at V and 8 bases at J; junction bases unmatched: 4. There are 13 residues in the CDR3. CDR1 and CDR2 from the germline V gene are SGHRS and YFSETQ. CDR3 region: CASGRTGDSPLHF. The DNA of the CDR3 is TGCGCCAGCGGAAGGACAGGGGATTCACCCCTCCACTTT.

This clonotype was recorded many times. This chain uses TRBV2 with TRBJ2-7; TRBD1 matches at 7 bases. Germline CDR1 SNHLY, CDR2 FYNNEI. V was pared by 2 bases and J by 0 bases, with 7 bases of the junction left unmatched. The CDR3 covers 16 residues. This chain's CDR3 is CASSENAGGSSYEQYF. CDR3 coding DNA: TGTGCCAGCAGTGAAAACGCAGGGGGATCCTCCTACGAGCAGTACTTC.

This clonotype showed up many times. The DNA of the CDR3 is TGTGCCAGTAGTCCCGATACTAGCGGGAGCCTCACAGATACGCAGTATTTT. Protein sequence: CASSPDTSGSLTDTQYF. The chain recombines TRBV19 with TRBJ2-3, with 11 bases lining up with TRBD2. The V segment lost 5 bases and the J segment 2 bases; nucleotides outside the gene matches: 9. Germline CDR1 is LNHDA and CDR2 is SQIVND (reference sequence). This CDR3 is 17 amino acids long. The full variable domain, in which reference TRBV19 and TRBJ2-3 provide the parts outside the CDR3, is DGGITQSPKYLFRKEGQNVTLSCEQNLNHDAMYWYRQDPGQGLRLIYYSQIVNDFQKGDIAEGYSVSREKKESFPLTVTSAQKNPTAFYLCASSPDTSGSLTDTQYFGPGTRLTVL.

The gene calls are TRBV11-2 and TRBJ1-5; D perhaps matches TRBD1 (5 bases). CDR1 SGHAT and CDR2 FQNNGV come from the germline V gene. The ends were cut back, 3 bases at V and 1 base at J, with 10 bases in the middle. The CDR3 is made up of 15 amino acids. The CDR3 DNA sequence: TGTGCCAGCAGCTTCGGGACTGCGAGCAATCAGCCCCAGCATTTT. Translation gives CASSFGTASNQPQHF.